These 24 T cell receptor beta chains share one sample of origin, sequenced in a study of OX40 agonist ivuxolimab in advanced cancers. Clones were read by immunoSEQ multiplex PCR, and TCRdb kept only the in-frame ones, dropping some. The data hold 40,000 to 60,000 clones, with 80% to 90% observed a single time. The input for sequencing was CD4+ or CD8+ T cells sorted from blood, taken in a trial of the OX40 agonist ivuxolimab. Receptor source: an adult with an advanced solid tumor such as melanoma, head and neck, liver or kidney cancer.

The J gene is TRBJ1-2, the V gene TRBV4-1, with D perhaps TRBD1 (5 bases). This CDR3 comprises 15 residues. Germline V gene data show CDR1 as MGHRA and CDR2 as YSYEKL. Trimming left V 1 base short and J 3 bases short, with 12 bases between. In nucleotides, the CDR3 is TGCGCCAGCAGCCAAGGGGGGGTGACGGACTATGGCTACACCTTC. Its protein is CASSQGGVTDYGYTF.

The CDR3 sequence is CASSQARSSLEQYF. Written as DNA, the CDR3 is TGCGCCAGCAGCCAAGCCAGAAGCTCTTTAGAGCAGTACTTC. The chain joins TRBV4-3 to TRBJ2-7, with D unclear. V was shortened by 1 base and J by 7 bases, with 14 bases between the two germline ends. This CDR3 is 14 amino acids long. CDR1 LGHNA and CDR2 YSLEER come from the germline V gene.

CDR3 in amino acids: CSVEDVAGGVDTEAFF. For the CDR3, the DNA is TGCAGCGTTGAAGATGTCGCAGGGGGCGTCGACACTGAAGCTTTCTTT. V is TRBV29-1 and J is TRBJ1-1; 8 bases fit TRBD1. CDR1 SQVTM and CDR2 ANQGSEA come from the germline V gene. J was trimmed by 3 bases and V by 0 bases; bases with no gene match: 9. This CDR3 contains 16 residues. The whole variable domain, filled in from reference TRBV29-1 and TRBJ1-1, reads SAVISQKPSRDICQRGTSLTIQCQVDSQVTMMFWYRQQPGQSLTLIATANQGSEATYESGFVIDKFPISRPNLTFSTLTVSNMSPEDSSIYLCSVEDVAGGVDTEAFFGQGTRLTVV.

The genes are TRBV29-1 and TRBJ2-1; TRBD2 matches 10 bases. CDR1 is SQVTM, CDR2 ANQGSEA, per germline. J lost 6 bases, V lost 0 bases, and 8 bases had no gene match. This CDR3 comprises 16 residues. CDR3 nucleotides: TGCAGCGTTGAAGAAGGGCTAGCGGGGGTAGTCAATGAGCAGTTCTTC. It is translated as CSVEEGLAGVVNEQFF.

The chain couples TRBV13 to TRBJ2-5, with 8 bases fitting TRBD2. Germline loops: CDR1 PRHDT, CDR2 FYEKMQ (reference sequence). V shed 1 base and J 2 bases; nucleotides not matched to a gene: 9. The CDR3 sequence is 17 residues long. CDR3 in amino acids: CASSLEGTRFNQETQYF. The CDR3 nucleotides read TGTGCCAGCAGCTTAGAGGGGACTAGATTTAATCAAGAGACCCAGTACTTC.

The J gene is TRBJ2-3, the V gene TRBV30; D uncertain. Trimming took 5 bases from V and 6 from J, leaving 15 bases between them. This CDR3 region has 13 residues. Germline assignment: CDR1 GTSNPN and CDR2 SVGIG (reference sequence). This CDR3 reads CAWGGSTMDTQYF. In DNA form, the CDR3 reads TGTGCCTGGGGTGGGTCGACCATGGATACGCAGTATTTT.

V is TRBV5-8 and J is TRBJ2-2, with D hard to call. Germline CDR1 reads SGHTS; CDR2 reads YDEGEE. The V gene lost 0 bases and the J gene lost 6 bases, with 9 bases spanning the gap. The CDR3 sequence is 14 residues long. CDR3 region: CASSLAAWPGELFF. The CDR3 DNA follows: TGTGCCAGCAGCTTGGCGGCTTGGCCCGGGGAGCTGTTTTTT.

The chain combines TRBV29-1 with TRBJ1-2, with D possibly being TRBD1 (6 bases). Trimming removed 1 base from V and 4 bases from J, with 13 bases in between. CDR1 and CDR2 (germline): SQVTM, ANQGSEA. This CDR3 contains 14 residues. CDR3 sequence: CSVEVRGSIYGYTF. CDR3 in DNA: TGCAGCGTTGAAGTTAGGGGGTCGATCTATGGCTACACCTTC.

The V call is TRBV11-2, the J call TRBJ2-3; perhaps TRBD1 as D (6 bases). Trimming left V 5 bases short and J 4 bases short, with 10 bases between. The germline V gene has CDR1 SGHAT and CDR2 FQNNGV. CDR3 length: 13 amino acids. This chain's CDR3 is CASSATGSDTQYF. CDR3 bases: TGTGCCAGCAGCGCAACAGGGTCAGATACGCAGTATTTT.

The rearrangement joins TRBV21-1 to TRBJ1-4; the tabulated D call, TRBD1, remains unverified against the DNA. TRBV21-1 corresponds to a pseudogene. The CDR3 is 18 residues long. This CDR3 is CASSKGRTGGSTNEKLFF. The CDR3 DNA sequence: TGTGCCAGCAGCAAAGGAAGGACAGGGGGTTCCACTAATGAAAAACTGTTTTTT.

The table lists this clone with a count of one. This CDR3 reads CASSLTLGYGYTF. In nucleotides, the CDR3 is TGTGCCAGCAGCCTGACTCTAGGCTATGGCTACACCTTC. The chain employs TRBV7-9 and TRBJ1-2; D not certain. Per germline, CDR1 SEHNR and CDR2 FQNEAQ (reference sequence). The CDR3 runs 13 residues. The V end lost 5 bases, the J end lost 4 bases, and 11 bases lay between the germline ends.

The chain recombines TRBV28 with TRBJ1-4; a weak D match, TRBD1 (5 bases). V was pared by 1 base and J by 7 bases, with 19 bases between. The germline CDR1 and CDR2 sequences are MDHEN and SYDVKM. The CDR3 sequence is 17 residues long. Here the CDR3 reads CASSLSAPTPGGEKLFF. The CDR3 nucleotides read TGTGCCAGCAGTTTATCGGCCCCGACCCCCGGGGGTGAAAAACTGTTTTTT.

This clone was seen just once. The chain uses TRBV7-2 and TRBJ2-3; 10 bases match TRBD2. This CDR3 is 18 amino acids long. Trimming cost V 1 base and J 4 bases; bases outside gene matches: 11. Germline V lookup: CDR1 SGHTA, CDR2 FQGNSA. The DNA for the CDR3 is TGTGCCAGCAGCTTAGTACTAGCGGGGCGTCGCACCGCAGATACGCAGTATTTT. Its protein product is CASSLVLAGRRTADTQYF.

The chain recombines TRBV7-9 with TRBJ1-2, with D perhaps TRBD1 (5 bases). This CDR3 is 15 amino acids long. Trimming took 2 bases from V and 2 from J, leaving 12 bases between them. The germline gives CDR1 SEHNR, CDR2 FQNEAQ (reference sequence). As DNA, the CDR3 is TGTGCCAGCAGCTTAAGTGTATGGGGGAACTATGGCTACACCTTC. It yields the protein CASSLSVWGNYGYTF.

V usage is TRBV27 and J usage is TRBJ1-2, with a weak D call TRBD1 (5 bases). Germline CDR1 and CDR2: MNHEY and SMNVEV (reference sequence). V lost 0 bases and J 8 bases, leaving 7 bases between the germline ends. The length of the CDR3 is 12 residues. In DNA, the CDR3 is TGTGCCAGCAGTTTATCGGGGGACGGCTACACCTTC. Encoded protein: CASSLSGDGYTF.

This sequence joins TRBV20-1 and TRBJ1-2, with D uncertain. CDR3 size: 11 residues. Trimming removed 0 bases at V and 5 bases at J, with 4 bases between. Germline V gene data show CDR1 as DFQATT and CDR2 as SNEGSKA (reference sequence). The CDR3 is CSARDLYGYTF. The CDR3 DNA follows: TGCAGTGCTAGAGACTTGTATGGCTACACCTTC.

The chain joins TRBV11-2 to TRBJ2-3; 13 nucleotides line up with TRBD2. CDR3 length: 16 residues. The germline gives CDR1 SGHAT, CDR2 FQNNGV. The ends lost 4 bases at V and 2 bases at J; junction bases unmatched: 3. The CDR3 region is CASSSTSGGVTDTQYF. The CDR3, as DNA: TGTGCCAGCAGCTCCACTAGCGGGGGGGTCACAGATACGCAGTATTTT.

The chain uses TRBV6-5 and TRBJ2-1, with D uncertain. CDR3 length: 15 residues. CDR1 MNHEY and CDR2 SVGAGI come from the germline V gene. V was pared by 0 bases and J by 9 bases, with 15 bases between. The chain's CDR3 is CASSYSILSRPEQFF. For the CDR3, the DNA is TGTGCCAGCAGTTACTCGATATTGAGTCGGCCTGAGCAGTTCTTC.

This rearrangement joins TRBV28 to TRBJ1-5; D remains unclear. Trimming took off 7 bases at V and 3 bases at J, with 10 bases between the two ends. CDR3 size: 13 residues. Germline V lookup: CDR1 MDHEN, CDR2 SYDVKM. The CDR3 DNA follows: TGTGCCAGCAAGCCGCCCCTCAATCAGCCCCAGCATTTT. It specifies CASKPPLNQPQHF.

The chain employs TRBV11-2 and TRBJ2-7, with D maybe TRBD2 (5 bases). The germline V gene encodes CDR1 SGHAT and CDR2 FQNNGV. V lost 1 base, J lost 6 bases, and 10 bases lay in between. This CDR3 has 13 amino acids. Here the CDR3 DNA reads TGTGCCAGCAGCTTAGGAGGGTGGGGCGAGCAGTACTTC. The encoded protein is CASSLGGWGEQYF.

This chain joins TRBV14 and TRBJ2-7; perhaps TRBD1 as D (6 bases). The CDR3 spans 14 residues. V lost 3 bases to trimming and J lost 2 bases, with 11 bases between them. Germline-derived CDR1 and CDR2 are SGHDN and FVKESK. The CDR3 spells CASSQGALPYEQYF. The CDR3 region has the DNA TGTGCCAGCAGCCAGGGGGCCCTCCCCTACGAGCAGTACTTC.

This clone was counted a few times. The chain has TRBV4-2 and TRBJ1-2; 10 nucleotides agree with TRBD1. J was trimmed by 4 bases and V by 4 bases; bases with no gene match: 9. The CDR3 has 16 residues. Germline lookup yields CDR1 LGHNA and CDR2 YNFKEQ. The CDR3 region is CASSPYPGQGSYGYTF. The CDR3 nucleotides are TGTGCCAGCAGCCCCTACCCGGGACAGGGGAGCTATGGCTACACCTTC.

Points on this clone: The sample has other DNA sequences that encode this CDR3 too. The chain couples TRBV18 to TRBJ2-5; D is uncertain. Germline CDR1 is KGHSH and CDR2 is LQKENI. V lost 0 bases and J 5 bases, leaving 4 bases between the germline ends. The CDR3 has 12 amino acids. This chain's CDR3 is CASSPPGETQYF. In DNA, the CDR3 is TGTGCCAGCTCACCACCGGGGGAGACCCAGTACTTC.

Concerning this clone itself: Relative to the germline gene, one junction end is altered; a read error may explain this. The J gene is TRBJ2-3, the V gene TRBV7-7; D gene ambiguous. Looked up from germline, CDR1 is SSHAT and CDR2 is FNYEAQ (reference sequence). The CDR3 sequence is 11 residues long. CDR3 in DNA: TGTGCTAGCACCGATGGGGATACGCAGTATTTT. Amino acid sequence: CASTDGDTQYF.